This section outlines one TCR beta chain sequence together with its context. This specimen comes from a study of T-cell memory formation after mild COVID-19. The CDR3 is 15 amino acids. The V end lost 3 bases, the J end lost 4 bases, and 10 bases lay between the germline ends. Germline loops: CDR1 SGHVS, CDR2 FQNEAQ. TCRdb recomputed calls from the 5' RACE reads with MiXCR, one row per CDR3 protein. The sample comprises roughly 200,000 distinct CDR3 sequences, roughly 17% of which are singletons, and roughly 2.1% rests with the top ten. This clonotype was sampled from an adult woman who had mild COVID-19 (a few samples of this study predate the infection). Cell type and time point are not known. Sequenced sample: PBMCs or a T cell subset sorted from them (not recorded which). The chain uses TRBV7-8 and TRBJ2-6; maybe TRBD2 (6 bases). CDR3 bases: TGTGCCAGCAGCTTCCAGGGAGGCGGGGCCAACGTCCTGACTTTC. It translates to CASSFQGGGANVLTF.